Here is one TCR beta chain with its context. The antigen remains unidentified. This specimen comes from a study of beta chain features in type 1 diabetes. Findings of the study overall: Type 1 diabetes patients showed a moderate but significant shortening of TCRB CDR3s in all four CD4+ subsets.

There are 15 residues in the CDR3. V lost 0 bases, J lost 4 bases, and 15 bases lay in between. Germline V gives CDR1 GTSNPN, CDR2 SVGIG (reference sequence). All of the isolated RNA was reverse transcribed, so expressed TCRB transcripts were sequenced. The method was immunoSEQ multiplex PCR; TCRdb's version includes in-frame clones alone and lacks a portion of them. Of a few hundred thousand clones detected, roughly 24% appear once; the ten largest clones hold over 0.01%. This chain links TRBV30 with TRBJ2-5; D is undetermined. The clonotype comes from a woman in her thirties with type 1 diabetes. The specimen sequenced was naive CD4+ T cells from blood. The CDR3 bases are TGTGCCTGGAGTGTACGGCGGTTGGGTCCAGAGACCCAGTACTTC. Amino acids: CAWSVRRLGPETQYF.